The 28 T cell receptor beta chains below come from one sample, sequenced in a study of blood T cell repertoires in COVID-19. Profiled with immunoSEQ multiplex PCR; TCRdb holds only in-frame clones, not every one. The sample has around 160,000 clones; less than 90% are singletons. Sample: peripheral blood. Receptors were obtained from a human donor in a cohort sampled during active COVID-19.

The rearrangement joins TRBV28 to TRBJ1-4, with D uncertain. This CDR3 comprises 15 residues. V was pared by 3 bases and J by 7 bases, with 15 bases between. Germline V gene sequence: CDR1 MDHEN, CDR2 SYDVKM. DNA of the CDR3: TGTGCCAGCAGTTTTTCGACCGGGCGGGGTGAAAAACTGTTTTTT. Its translation: CASSFSTGRGEKLFF.

The V and J genes are TRBV6-5 and TRBJ1-3; TRBD1 might be the D (5 bases). This CDR3 spans 14 amino acids. The ends were cut back, 6 bases at V and 3 bases at J, with 12 bases in the middle. Per the germline V gene, CDR1 is MNHEY and CDR2 is SVGAGI. CDR3 bases: TGTGCCAGCAGGCGCGGGACGGATGGAAACACCATATATTTT. It yields the protein CASRRGTDGNTIYF.

The chain combines TRBV7-2 with TRBJ1-1, with 7 positions matching TRBD1. CDR1 and CDR2 from the germline V gene are SGHTA and FQGNSA. This CDR3 region has 14 residues. Trimming removed 4 bases from V and 5 bases from J; junction bases left unmatched: 7. CDR3: CASSSTTGVTEAFF. For the CDR3, the DNA is TGTGCCAGCAGCTCTACAACAGGGGTGACTGAAGCTTTCTTT.

The V call is TRBV27, the J call TRBJ1-2; D possibly corresponds to TRBD1 (6 bases). CDR1 and CDR2 (germline): MNHEY, SMNVEV (reference sequence). The CDR3 runs to 12 residues. The V end was cut by 6 bases, the J end by 8 bases, with 13 bases between. The CDR3 coding sequence is TGTGCCAGCAGGGAACTAGGGGGAGGCTACACCTTC. It codes for CASRELGGGYTF.

The chain joins TRBV2 to TRBJ1-6; D is unclear. Trimming removed 0 bases at V and 5 bases at J, with 8 bases between. This CDR3 comprises 15 residues. From germline, CDR1 is SNHLY and CDR2 FYNNEI. The CDR3 coding sequence is TGTGCCAGCAGTGAAGCCAGGATTGATAATTCACCCCTCCACTTT. The encoded protein is CASSEARIDNSPLHF.

This clone was seen a single time. The gene calls are TRBV2 and TRBJ1-6, with TRBD1 identical over 7 bases. Germline V CDR1 and CDR2: SNHLY, FYNNEI. The CDR3 contains 18 residues. V lost 6 bases, J lost 0 bases, and 11 bases stayed unmatched. The CDR3 here is CASSHNRGPSSYNSPLHF. The CDR3 DNA is TGTGCCAGCAGCCATAACAGGGGACCGAGCTCCTATAATTCACCCCTCCACTTT.

The chain has TRBV7-2 and TRBJ2-7; TRBD1 is a possible D gene (5 bases). Trimming took 3 bases from V and 3 from J, leaving 15 bases between them. CDR3 length: 15 residues. The germline V gene encodes CDR1 SGHTA and CDR2 FQGNSA. Here the CDR3 DNA reads TGTGCCAGCAGCTTGGCCGTGACAGATGGCTACGAGCAGTACTTC. Encoded protein: CASSLAVTDGYEQYF.

The chain recombines TRBV5-1 with TRBJ2-3; weak D call: TRBD2 (7 bases). The CDR3 spans 16 residues. The V end lost 1 base, the J end lost 1 base, and 13 bases lay between the germline ends. Germline values: CDR1 SGHRS, CDR2 YFSETQ. The CDR3 sequence: CASSLQRGAGTDTQYF. CDR3 nucleotide sequence: TGCGCCAGCAGCTTGCAACGGGGGGCTGGCACAGATACGCAGTATTTT.

This chain links TRBV2 with TRBJ1-4, with TRBD1 as a possible D gene (6 bases). From germline, CDR1 is SNHLY and CDR2 FYNNEI. This CDR3 has 15 amino acids. V lost 0 bases and J lost 7, with 12 bases in between. The CDR3 DNA is TGTGCCAGCAGTGAAGCGGCGGGGGGCAGTGAAAAACTGTTTTTT. It translates to CASSEAAGGSEKLFF. The full variable domain, its missing parts supplied by reference TRBV2 and TRBJ1-4, is EPEVTQTPSHQVTQMGQEVILRCVPISNHLYFYWYRQILGQKVEFLVSFYNNEISEKSEIFDDQFSVERPDGSNFTLKIRSTKLEDSAMYFCASSEAAGGSEKLFFGSGTQLSVL.

This clone appeared a few times. The rearrangement uses TRBV5-1 and TRBJ2-2, with 8 bases matching TRBD1. CDR1 and CDR2 from the germline V gene are SGHRS and YFSETQ. V trimming: 4 bases; J trimming: 0 bases; junction bases outside the gene matches: 5. This CDR3 is built from 16 residues. In nucleotides, the CDR3 is TGCGCCAGCAGCCTCGACAGGGGCGCGAACACCGGGGAGCTGTTTTTT. Its translation is CASSLDRGANTGELFF. Full variable domain (outside the CDR3, taken from reference TRBV5-1 and TRBJ2-2): KAGVTQTPRYLIKTRGQQVTLSCSPISGHRSVSWYQQTPGQGLQFLFEYFSETQRNKGNFPGRFSGRQFSNSRSEMNVSTLELGDSALYLCASSLDRGANTGELFFGEGSRLTVL.

V and J are TRBV5-1 and TRBJ1-2; tentatively, D is TRBD1 (5 bases). The CDR3 is 13 amino acids. The germline V gene has CDR1 SGHRS and CDR2 YFSETQ. Trimming stripped 0 bases from V and 6 bases from J, with 9 bases between. This chain's CDR3 is CASSLAGRDGYTF. In DNA form, the CDR3 reads TGCGCCAGCAGCTTGGCAGGGAGGGATGGCTACACCTTC.

This clone appeared a few times. The V gene is TRBV19, the J gene TRBJ1-5; no reliable D call. Per germline, CDR1 LNHDA and CDR2 SQIVND (reference sequence). V lost 4 bases and J lost 0, with 7 bases in between. This CDR3 comprises 14 residues. The CDR3 here is CASSTPFSNQPQHF. CDR3 coding DNA: TGTGCCAGTAGTACCCCCTTTAGCAATCAGCCCCAGCATTTT.

This clone was detected once. The chain links TRBV18 to TRBJ2-7, with TRBD2 matching over 15 bases. The length of the CDR3 is 16 residues. Losses at the gene ends were 6 bases for V and 7 bases for J; bases not matched to a gene: 10. CDR1 and CDR2 from the germline V gene are KGHSH and LQKENI. The CDR3 reads CASSPPGLAGGDEQYF. In DNA, the CDR3 is TGTGCCAGCTCTCCCCCGGGACTAGCGGGGGGTGATGAGCAGTACTTC.

The chain links TRBV7-2 to TRBJ1-2; the D gene is possibly TRBD1 (5 bases). CDR1 is SGHTA and CDR2 is FQGNSA in the germline V gene. Trimming shortened V by 5 bases and J by 6 bases, and 19 bases separated the two germline ends. The CDR3 extends over 15 amino acids. CDR3 bases: TGTGCCAGCAGCCCTTTATGGGGAGCGGGGCATGGCTACACCTTC. It is translated as CASSPLWGAGHGYTF. Combining the CDR3 with reference TRBV7-2 and TRBJ1-2 gives the whole variable domain GAGVSQSPSNKVTEKGKDVELRCDPISGHTALYWYRQSLGQGLEFLIYFQGNSAPDKSGLPSDRFSAERTGGSVSTLTIQRTQQEDSAVYLCASSPLWGAGHGYTFGSGTRLTVV.

The chain uses TRBV7-9 and TRBJ2-1; no clear D gene. V shed 3 bases and J shed 6 bases, with 6 bases lying between them. The length of the CDR3 is 12 residues. From germline, CDR1 is SEHNR and CDR2 FQNEAQ (reference sequence). Here the CDR3 reads CASSFSPNEQFF. CDR3 bases: TGTGCCAGCAGCTTCTCCCCCAATGAGCAGTTCTTC.

The CDR3 bases are TGTGCCAGCAGTTCCCAAGGGGGGGGGCTGGGTGGCTACACCTTC. Translating gives CASSSQGGGLGGYTF. The rearrangement uses TRBV6-5 and TRBJ1-2; D possibly corresponds to TRBD1 (6 bases). The germline gives CDR1 MNHEY, CDR2 SVGAGI. V shed 4 bases and J shed 7 bases, with 19 bases lying between them. The CDR3 contains 15 residues.

This rearrangement joins TRBV5-6 to TRBJ2-7; 10 bases align to TRBD1. V shed 4 bases and J 5 bases; nucleotides not matched to a gene: 9. The CDR3 has 15 residues. The germline V gene encodes CDR1 SGHDT and CDR2 YYEEEE. The CDR3 DNA reads as TGTGCCAGCAGCCCGGATGGGGACAGGGGTCACGAGCAGTACTTC. It yields the protein CASSPDGDRGHEQYF.

The rearrangement uses TRBV4-2 and TRBJ2-1; 14 positions agree with TRBD2. CDR3 length: 15 residues. With V trimmed by 0 bases and J by 12 bases, 4 bases remained unmatched. CDR1 LGHNA and CDR2 YNFKEQ come from the germline V gene. The CDR3 here is CASSQDGLAGGGQFF. CDR3 in DNA: TGTGCCAGCAGCCAAGATGGACTAGCGGGGGGCGGGCAGTTCTTC.

V is TRBV3-1 (or the pseudogene TRBV3-2) and J is TRBJ1-2; 7 positions match TRBD1. The trim removed 4 bases at V and 0 bases at J, leaving 20 bases unmatched. The CDR3 covers 20 residues. Looked up from germline, CDR1 is LGHDT and CDR2 is YNNKEL (reference sequence). The CDR3 here is CASSPTGTVALPVSNYGYTF. The CDR3 coding sequence is TGTGCCAGCAGCCCCACCGGGACAGTCGCTTTACCCGTCTCTAACTATGGCTACACCTTC.

This clone was seen once. V usage is TRBV6-4 and J usage is TRBJ1-1; D unresolved. V lost 8 bases, J lost 1 base, and 14 bases lay in between. Per the germline V gene, CDR1 is MRHNA and CDR2 is SNTAGT. CDR3 length equals 14 residues. CDR3 nucleotide sequence: TGTGCCAGCCGGACGCGCGCGGGGAACACTGAAGCTTTCTTT. The encoded protein is CASRTRAGNTEAFF.

The CDR3 bases are TGTGCCAGCACTCCTAGGGGAATGAACACTGAAGCTTTCTTT. Translation gives CASTPRGMNTEAFF. The chain combines TRBV6-5 with TRBJ1-1, with a possible D match to TRBD1 (5 bases). V lost 7 bases and J 0 bases, leaving 12 bases between the germline ends. This CDR3 is 14 amino acids long. Germline CDR1 reads MNHEY; CDR2 reads SVGAGI.

This chain links TRBV9 with TRBJ2-1, with D possibly being TRBD1 (6 bases). The CDR3 totals 13 residues. The ends were cut back, 4 bases at V and 6 bases at J, with 11 bases in the middle. The germline V gene encodes CDR1 SGDLS and CDR2 YYNGEE. DNA for the CDR3: TGTGCCAGCAGCCCGGGGACACCCAATGAGCAGTTCTTC. Its protein product is CASSPGTPNEQFF.

This clone was observed a single time. For the CDR3, the DNA is TGTGCCAGCAAGCTCGCGGGGGGACCCCGTCACGGGGAGCTGTTTTTT. Translated: CASKLAGGPRHGELFF. The chain uses TRBV27 and TRBJ2-2; 8 nucleotides align to TRBD2. The CDR3 loop spans 16 amino acids. Germline V gives CDR1 MNHEY, CDR2 SMNVEV (reference sequence). J lost 7 bases, V lost 7 bases, and 14 bases had no gene match.

The V gene is TRBV10-3, the J gene TRBJ1-1, with a possible D match to TRBD1 (6 bases). This CDR3 spans 14 amino acids. Per the germline V gene, CDR1 is ENHRY and CDR2 is SYGVKD. V lost 7 bases and J 1 base, leaving 13 bases between the germline ends. CDR3 region: CAITPGHTNTEAFF. The CDR3, as DNA: TGTGCCATCACCCCGGGACATACGAACACTGAAGCTTTCTTT.

This chain uses TRBV6-5 with TRBJ1-6; 9 positions match TRBD1. CDR3 size: 12 residues. Trimming at V came to 8 bases and at J to 9 bases, leaving 2 bases not matched to a gene. Germline V gene lookup returns CDR1 MNHEY and CDR2 SVGAGI. CDR3 DNA sequence: TGTGCCAGCGCGACAGGGGGTTCACCCCTCCACTTT. Translated, it gives CASATGGSPLHF.

As DNA, the CDR3 is TGTGCCAGCTCACTACCGGGAGGTCCAAATCAGCCCCAGCATTTT. Translating gives CASSLPGGPNQPQHF. The genes are TRBV18 and TRBJ1-5; D gene ambiguous. There are 15 residues in the CDR3. CDR1 and CDR2 from the germline V gene are KGHSH and LQKENI. V was trimmed by 4 bases and J by 4 bases, leaving 14 bases between them. Filled out from reference TRBV18 and TRBJ1-5, the complete variable domain reads NAGVMQNPRHLVRRRGQEARLRCSPMKGHSHVYWYRQLPEEGLKFMVYLQKENIIDESGMPKERFSAEFPKEGPSILRIQQVVRGDSAAYFCASSLPGGPNQPQHFGDGTRLSIL.

This clone was seen just once. The CDR3 DNA follows: TGTGCCAGCAGCGGACAGACAGATACGCAGTATTTT. Residues: CASSGQTDTQYF. This sequence joins TRBV11-3 and TRBJ2-3, with TRBD1 as a possible D gene (6 bases). CDR3 size: 12 residues. Trimming stripped 5 bases from V and 3 bases from J, with 6 bases between. Germline loops: CDR1 SGHNT, CDR2 YENEEA.

The V gene is TRBV5-5, the J gene TRBJ1-3; 9 positions match TRBD1. The germline V gene has CDR1 SGHKS and CDR2 YYEKEE (reference sequence). After removal of 4 bases from V and 4 bases from J, the junction contained 6 bases not matched to a gene. The CDR3 length is 15 residues. The CDR3 sequence is CASSSTGGSGNTIYF. Written as DNA, the CDR3 is TGTGCCAGCAGCAGTACAGGGGGCTCGGGAAACACCATATATTTT.